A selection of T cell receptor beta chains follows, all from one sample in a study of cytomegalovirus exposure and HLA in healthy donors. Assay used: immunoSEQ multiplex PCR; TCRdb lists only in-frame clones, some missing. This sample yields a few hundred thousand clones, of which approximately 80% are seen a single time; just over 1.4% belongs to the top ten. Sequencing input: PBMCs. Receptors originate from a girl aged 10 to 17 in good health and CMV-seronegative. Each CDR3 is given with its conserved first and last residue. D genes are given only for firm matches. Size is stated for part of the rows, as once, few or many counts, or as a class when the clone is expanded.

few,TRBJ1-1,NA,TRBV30,CAWTRPNGNQAFF,TGTGCCTGGACAAGACCCAACGGGAACCAAGCTTTCTTT
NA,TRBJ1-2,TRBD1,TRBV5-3,CARSSIPITGQTTHVRYGYTF,TGTGCCAGAAGCTCAATACCGATTACGGGACAGACGACCCATGTACGCTATGGCTACACCTTC
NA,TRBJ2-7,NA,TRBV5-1,CASSLESEQYF,TGCGCCAGCAGCTTGGAGTCCGAGCAGTACTTC
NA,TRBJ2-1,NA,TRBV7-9,CASSEQGSSYNEQFF,TGTGCCAGCAGCGAACAGGGAAGCTCCTACAATGAGCAGTTCTTC
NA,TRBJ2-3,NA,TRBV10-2,CASRTGGTDTQYF,TGCGCCAGCAGGACAGGCGGCACAGATACGCAGTATTTT
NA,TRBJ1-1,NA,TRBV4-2,CASSQGRLGRRGAETEAFF,TGTGCCAGCAGCCAAGGTCGCCTAGGTCGTCGGGGGGCCGAAACTGAAGCTTTCTTT
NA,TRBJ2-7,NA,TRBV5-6,CASSFGATGTYEQYF,TGTGCCAGCAGCTTCGGAGCAACGGGGACCTACGAGCAGTACTTC
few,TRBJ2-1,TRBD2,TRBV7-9,CASDRGGVNEQFF,TGTGCCAGCGACCGTGGGGGGGTTAATGAGCAGTTCTTC
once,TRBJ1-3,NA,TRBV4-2,CASSHSGISGNTIYF,TGTGCCAGCAGCCATTCAGGGATATCGGGAAACACCATATATTTT
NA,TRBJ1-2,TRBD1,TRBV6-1,CASRMTGENYGYTF,TGTGCCAGCAGGATGACAGGGGAGAATTATGGCTACACCTTC
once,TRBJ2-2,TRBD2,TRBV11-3,CASSLAGGGTGELFF,TGTGCCAGCAGCTTAGCGGGAGGGGGTACCGGGGAGCTGTTTTTT
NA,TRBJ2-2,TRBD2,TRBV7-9,CASSRIWTKRDNTGELFF,TGTGCCAGCAGCCGGATCTGGACAAAGCGGGACAACACCGGGGAGCTGTTTTTT
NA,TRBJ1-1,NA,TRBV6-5,CASSSHRGTEAFF,TGTGCCAGCAGCTCCCACCGGGGCACTGAAGCTTTCTTT
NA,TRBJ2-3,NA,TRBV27,CASMASEGIGLTDTQYF,TGTGCCAGCATGGCTAGCGAGGGGATAGGTCTCACAGATACGCAGTATTTT
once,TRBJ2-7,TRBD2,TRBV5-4,CASSSKGTSSYEQYF,TGTGCCAGCAGCAGCAAGGGGACTAGCTCCTACGAGCAGTACTTC
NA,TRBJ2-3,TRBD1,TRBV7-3,CASSLTGGPTDTQYF,TGTGCCAGCAGCTTAACAGGGGGCCCCACAGATACGCAGTATTTT
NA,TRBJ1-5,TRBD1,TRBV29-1,CSVQGGLNQPQHF,TGCAGCGTCCAGGGGGGTCTCAATCAGCCCCAGCATTTT
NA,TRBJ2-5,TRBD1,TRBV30,CAWSFWAQGVRETQYF,TGTGCCTGGAGTTTTTGGGCTCAGGGGGTTCGAGAGACCCAGTACTTC
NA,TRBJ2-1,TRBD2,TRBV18,CASSPPRSARGGLYNEQFF,TGTGCCAGCTCACCACCGAGGTCGGCGCGGGGGGGACTCTACAATGAGCAGTTCTTC
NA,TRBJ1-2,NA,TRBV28,CASSRSRVGGGYTF,TGTGCCAGCAGTAGGAGCAGGGTGGGGGGTGGCTACACCTTC
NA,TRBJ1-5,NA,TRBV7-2,CASSLSLGAPQHF,TGTGCCAGCAGCTTAAGCCTTGGAGCGCCCCAGCATTTT
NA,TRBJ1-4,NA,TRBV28,CASSSAGSTTNEKLFF,TGTGCCAGCAGTTCAGCAGGGTCCACAACTAATGAAAAACTGTTTTTT
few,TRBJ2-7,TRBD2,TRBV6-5,CASSYGYSGGYEQYF,TGTGCCAGCAGTTACGGATACAGCGGGGGTTACGAGCAGTACTTC
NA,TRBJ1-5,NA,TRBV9,CASSVRSGEPQHF,TGTGCCAGCAGCGTCCGCTCGGGTGAGCCCCAGCATTTT
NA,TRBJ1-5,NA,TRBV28,CASLTALDQPQHF,TGTGCCAGCTTAACAGCTTTGGATCAGCCCCAGCATTTT
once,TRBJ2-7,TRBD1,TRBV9,CASSVDRVGSEQYF,TGTGCCAGCAGCGTGGACAGGGTGGGGAGCGAGCAGTACTTC
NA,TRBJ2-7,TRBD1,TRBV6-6,CASSYSTGNKQYF,TGTGCCAGCAGTTACTCGACAGGGAACAAGCAGTACTTC
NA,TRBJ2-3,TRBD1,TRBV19,CASSDRGGTDTQYF,TGTGCCAGTAGTGACAGGGGAGGCACAGATACGCAGTATTTT